This T cell receptor (beta chain) derives from a study of vaccination and CD4 T cells after COVID-19. Turning to the study itself: A median of around 73 days (range 14 to 241) separated dose two from the taking of post-vaccine samples. Every culture used as a control got a CEFX pool, an HIV-1 Nef pool, or no peptide.

Concerning this clonotype itself: The antigen is unknown.

Treatment: approximately nine-day PBMC culture with coronavirus spike peptide pools or control peptides (ViraFEST assay). Convalescent patients tested SARS-CoV-2 PCR positive from March to December 2020, before Alpha, Beta and Delta emerged. An Oncomine TCR Beta short-read assay was used to sequence the DNA from cultured CD4+ T cells. Scientists extracted genomic DNA from CD4+ T cells grown in culture. TCRdb re-derived calls from the PCR reads in MiXCR, one entry per CDR3 protein. This sample has fewer than 7,500 distinct CDR3 sequences; approximately 60% occur once, and the top ten carry about 34%. The length of the CDR3 is 14 residues. Germline trimming cut 4 bases from V and 10 bases from J; bases unmatched to any gene: 4. The V gene's germline CDR1 is SNHLY and CDR2 FYNNEI.

The genes are TRBV2 and TRBJ1-6; TRBD1 matches at 10 bases. Sequenced sample: CD4+ T cells from blood, cultured in vitro. The clonotype comes from a human donor who had recovered from COVID-19. For the CDR3, the DNA is TGTGCCAGCAGTGCCCGGACAGGGGGATCACCCCTCCACTTT. This gives the protein CASSARTGGSPLHF.